This T cell receptor (beta chain) originates from a study of T cells after yellow fever vaccination. Study results and caveats: There was a possibility that FACS-sorted repertoires contained abundant clonotypes contaminating from the bulk population. The secondary T-cell response peaked on day 5, not day 15, but was weaker.

V was cut by 2 bases and J by 5 bases, with 12 bases left in between. The CDR3 spans 14 residues. Germline lookup yields CDR1 SGHTA and CDR2 FQGNSA. This clonotype was counted ten times or more. The antigen is undetermined. Template-switching 5'RACE yielded the TCR cDNA; a universal primer site and UMIs were added in the process. A single record per CDR3 protein comes from TCRdb applying MiXCR to the 5' RACE reads. The top ten clones hold approximately 3% of a sample with about 210,000 distinct CDR3 sequences, about 3% of them seen once. This sample comprised CD4+ T cells sorted from PBMCs, obtained 10 days after the yellow fever booster vaccination. The gene calls are TRBV7-2 and TRBJ2-5; D perhaps matches TRBD2 (6 bases). This receptor was identified in a man aged 18 to 30 who received the YFV17D yellow fever vaccine. CDR3 nucleotide sequence: TGTGCCAGCAGCTTAAGGTGGAGGGGCGAGACCCAGTACTTC. Translating it yields CASSLRWRGETQYF.